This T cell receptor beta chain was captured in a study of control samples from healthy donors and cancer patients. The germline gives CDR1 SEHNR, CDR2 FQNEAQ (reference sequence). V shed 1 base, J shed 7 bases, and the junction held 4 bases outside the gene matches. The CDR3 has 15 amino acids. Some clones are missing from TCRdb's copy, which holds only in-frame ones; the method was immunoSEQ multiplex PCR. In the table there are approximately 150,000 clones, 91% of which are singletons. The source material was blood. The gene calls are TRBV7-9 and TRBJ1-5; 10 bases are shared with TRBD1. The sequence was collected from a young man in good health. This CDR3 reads CASSLGTGGNQPQHF. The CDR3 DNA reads TGTGCCAGCAGCTTAGGGACAGGGGGTAACCAGCCCCAGCATTTT.